A selection of T cell receptor beta chains follows, all from one sample in a study of blood T cell repertoires in COVID-19. Measured with immunoSEQ multiplex PCR; TCRdb has only the in-frame clones, and not every one. The sample shows 150,000 to 200,000 clones, 75% to 90% of them seen only once. The sample consisted of PBMCs or T cells enriched from blood (not recorded which). All receptors derive from a woman aged 45-65 years who had recovered from COVID-19. Each CDR3 is given with its conserved first and last residue. D genes are given only for firm matches. Clone sizes are given selectively: once, few, many, or a class where the clone is expanded.

v_gene: TRBV4-3; j_gene: TRBJ1-1; abundance: -; d_gene: TRBD1; CDR3aa: CASSQTRGLGTEAFF; CDR3nt: TGCGCCAGCAGCCAAACTAGGGGGCTGGGCACTGAAGCTTTCTTT
v_gene: TRBV2; j_gene: TRBJ1-5; abundance: -; d_gene: TRBD1; CDR3aa: CASSRTGGSNQPQHF; CDR3nt: TGTGCCAGCAGCCGGACAGGGGGCAGCAATCAGCCCCAGCATTTT
v_gene: TRBV20-1; j_gene: TRBJ2-1; abundance: few; d_gene: -; CDR3aa: CSARQNNEQFF; CDR3nt: TGCAGTGCTAGACAAAACAATGAGCAGTTCTTC
v_gene: TRBV11-1; j_gene: TRBJ1-2; abundance: -; d_gene: -; CDR3aa: CAAQAGVRGYTF; CDR3nt: TGTGCCGCTCAGGCGGGAGTTCGTGGCTACACCTTC
v_gene: TRBV19; j_gene: TRBJ1-4; abundance: -; d_gene: -; CDR3aa: CASSRETRHEKLFF; CDR3nt: TGTGCCAGTAGTCGGGAGACACGACATGAAAAACTGTTTTTT
v_gene: TRBV6-1; j_gene: TRBJ2-2; abundance: -; d_gene: TRBD2; CDR3aa: CASSDGLAGGPTSPGELFF; CDR3nt: TGTGCCAGCAGTGATGGACTAGCGGGGGGGCCCACGAGTCCCGGGGAGCTGTTTTTT
v_gene: TRBV28; j_gene: TRBJ1-2; abundance: -; d_gene: -; CDR3aa: CASPNQAGGYTF; CDR3nt: TGTGCCAGCCCAAACCAGGCGGGGGGCTACACCTTC
v_gene: TRBV29-1; j_gene: TRBJ2-2; abundance: -; d_gene: -; CDR3aa: CSVDASSNTGELFF; CDR3nt: TGCAGCGTTGACGCTAGTTCGAACACCGGGGAGCTGTTTTTT
v_gene: TRBV5-1; j_gene: TRBJ1-6; abundance: -; d_gene: TRBD1; CDR3aa: CASHEGTGNSPLHF; CDR3nt: TGCGCCAGCCATGAAGGGACAGGTAATTCACCCCTCCACTTT
v_gene: TRBV20-1; j_gene: TRBJ1-1; abundance: -; d_gene: -; CDR3aa: CSATIRDTAFF; CDR3nt: TGCAGTGCAACCATCAGGGACACTGCTTTCTTT
v_gene: TRBV6-1; j_gene: TRBJ1-6; abundance: -; d_gene: TRBD1; CDR3aa: CASSGTRDRGNSPLHF; CDR3nt: TGTGCCAGCAGTGGAACCCGGGACAGGGGGAATTCACCCCTCCACTTT
v_gene: TRBV3-1/TRBV3-2; j_gene: TRBJ1-6; abundance: -; d_gene: -; CDR3aa: CASSPERDNSPLHF; CDR3nt: TGTGCCAGCAGCCCCGAGAGGGATAATTCACCCCTCCACTTT
v_gene: TRBV6-1; j_gene: TRBJ1-1; abundance: -; d_gene: -; CDR3aa: CASSDRDNTEAFF; CDR3nt: TGTGCCAGCAGTGACCGGGATAACACTGAAGCTTTCTTT
v_gene: TRBV18; j_gene: TRBJ1-1; abundance: -; d_gene: -; CDR3aa: CASSPWDTLNTEAFF; CDR3nt: TGTGCCAGCTCACCATGGGACACCCTGAACACTGAAGCTTTCTTT
v_gene: TRBV30; j_gene: TRBJ1-6; abundance: -; d_gene: -; CDR3aa: CAHRGSVSYNSPLHF; CDR3nt: TGTGCCCATAGAGGATCGGTCTCCTATAATTCACCCCTCCACTTT
v_gene: TRBV7-2; j_gene: TRBJ2-5; abundance: -; d_gene: TRBD2; CDR3aa: CASTRRGGGFQETQYF; CDR3nt: TGTGCCAGCACCCGACGCGGGGGAGGATTCCAAGAGACCCAGTACTTC
v_gene: TRBV30; j_gene: TRBJ1-1; abundance: once; d_gene: TRBD1; CDR3aa: CAWSHPITTGKWDEAFF; CDR3nt: TGTGCCTGGAGTCACCCTATAACGACAGGGAAGTGGGATGAAGCTTTCTTT
v_gene: TRBV10-1; j_gene: TRBJ1-5; abundance: -; d_gene: -; CDR3aa: CASSESGDTPRSQHF; CDR3nt: TGCGCCAGCAGTGAGTCTGGGGACACCCCAAGGTCCCAGCATTTT
v_gene: TRBV19; j_gene: TRBJ1-6; abundance: -; d_gene: -; CDR3aa: CASKSLRESPLHF; CDR3nt: TGTGCCAGTAAGAGTTTACGCGAGTCACCCCTCCACTTT
v_gene: TRBV18; j_gene: TRBJ1-3; abundance: -; d_gene: -; CDR3aa: CASSPRGEGNTIYF; CDR3nt: TGTGCCAGCTCACCACGGGGCGAAGGAAACACCATATATTTT
v_gene: TRBV7-2; j_gene: TRBJ1-5; abundance: -; d_gene: -; CDR3aa: CASRGLSNQPQHF; CDR3nt: TGTGCCAGCAGGGGCCTTAGCAATCAGCCCCAGCATTTT
v_gene: TRBV7-8; j_gene: TRBJ2-1; abundance: -; d_gene: -; CDR3aa: CASSPVGGQFF; CDR3nt: TGTGCCAGCAGCCCAGTGGGAGGGCAGTTCTTC
v_gene: TRBV18; j_gene: TRBJ2-1; abundance: -; d_gene: -; CDR3aa: CASSPRQDVRNEQFF; CDR3nt: TGTGCCAGCTCACCGAGACAGGATGTAAGGAATGAGCAGTTCTTC
v_gene: TRBV6-2/TRBV6-3; j_gene: TRBJ2-5; abundance: -; d_gene: TRBD1; CDR3aa: CASSPGTGVQETQYF; CDR3nt: TGTGCCAGCAGTCCCGGGACAGGGGTCCAAGAGACCCAGTACTTC
v_gene: TRBV28; j_gene: TRBJ1-2; abundance: -; d_gene: TRBD1; CDR3aa: CASSFPDRGKGYGYTF; CDR3nt: TGTGCCAGCAGTTTTCCGGACAGGGGTAAAGGGTATGGCTACACCTTC
v_gene: TRBV6-2/TRBV6-3; j_gene: TRBJ1-1; abundance: once; d_gene: TRBD1; CDR3aa: CASSRPGTGKGWNTEAFF; CDR3nt: TGTGCCAGCAGTCGTCCCGGGACAGGGAAAGGATGGAACACTGAAGCTTTCTTT
v_gene: TRBV14; j_gene: TRBJ1-1; abundance: once; d_gene: -; CDR3aa: CASSQQTNTEAFF; CDR3nt: TGTGCCAGCAGCCAGCAGACAAACACTGAAGCTTTCTTT
v_gene: TRBV9; j_gene: TRBJ1-1; abundance: -; d_gene: TRBD1; CDR3aa: CASSAQGSQHTEAFF; CDR3nt: TGTGCCAGCAGCGCACAGGGGTCGCAACACACTGAAGCTTTCTTT
v_gene: TRBV6-5; j_gene: TRBJ1-6; abundance: -; d_gene: TRBD1; CDR3aa: CASIPGQGGYLHF; CDR3nt: TGTGCCAGCATACCGGGACAGGGGGGGTACCTCCACTTT
v_gene: TRBV27; j_gene: TRBJ2-3; abundance: -; d_gene: TRBD2; CDR3aa: CASIGGSLTDTQYF; CDR3nt: TGTGCCAGCATCGGCGGGAGCCTCACAGATACGCAGTATTTT
v_gene: TRBV24-1; j_gene: TRBJ2-2; abundance: -; d_gene: -; CDR3aa: CATSTSSGELFF; CDR3nt: TGTGCCACCAGTACGAGTTCCGGGGAGCTGTTTTTT
v_gene: TRBV6-5; j_gene: TRBJ1-1; abundance: -; d_gene: -; CDR3aa: CASSPDSRADTEAFF; CDR3nt: TGTGCCAGCAGTCCCGACAGTCGGGCGGACACTGAAGCTTTCTTT
v_gene: TRBV4-3; j_gene: TRBJ2-4; abundance: -; d_gene: TRBD2; CDR3aa: CASSRTSGRSIAKNIQYF; CDR3nt: TGCGCCAGCAGTCGAACTAGCGGGAGGTCTATAGCCAAAAACATTCAGTACTTC
v_gene: TRBV25-1; j_gene: TRBJ1-1; abundance: -; d_gene: TRBD1; CDR3aa: CASEGQITEAFF; CDR3nt: TGTGCCAGCGAGGGACAGATCACTGAAGCTTTCTTT
v_gene: TRBV5-1; j_gene: TRBJ1-6; abundance: -; d_gene: -; CDR3aa: CASSLGGVPPGENSPLHF; CDR3nt: TGCGCCAGCAGCTTGGGGGGCGTCCCACCTGGCGAGAATTCACCCCTCCACTTT
v_gene: TRBV5-4; j_gene: TRBJ1-2; abundance: -; d_gene: TRBD1; CDR3aa: CASSAGQGAKLYGYTF; CDR3nt: TGTGCCAGCAGCGCGGGACAGGGGGCTAAACTATATGGCTACACCTTC
v_gene: TRBV6-2/TRBV6-3; j_gene: TRBJ1-2; abundance: once; d_gene: -; CDR3aa: CASSSEQGYYGYTF; CDR3nt: TGTGCCAGCAGTTCCGAACAGGGCTACTATGGCTACACCTTC
v_gene: TRBV6-2/TRBV6-3; j_gene: TRBJ1-2; abundance: -; d_gene: TRBD1; CDR3aa: CASSYSPDRAYGYTF; CDR3nt: TGTGCCAGCAGTTACTCGCCGGACAGGGCCTATGGCTACACCTTC
v_gene: TRBV14; j_gene: TRBJ1-1; abundance: once; d_gene: TRBD1; CDR3aa: CASSRGTGGLSTEAFF; CDR3nt: TGTGCCAGCAGCCGAGGGACAGGGGGATTGAGCACTGAAGCTTTTTTT
v_gene: TRBV6-5; j_gene: TRBJ1-2; abundance: -; d_gene: -; CDR3aa: CASSSLRRNYGYTF; CDR3nt: TGTGCCAGCAGTTCACTACGCCGGAACTATGGCTACACCTTC
v_gene: TRBV28; j_gene: TRBJ1-2; abundance: -; d_gene: -; CDR3aa: CASSTGYGYTF; CDR3nt: TGTGCCAGCAGCACCGGCTATGGCTACACCTTC
v_gene: TRBV9; j_gene: TRBJ2-2; abundance: -; d_gene: -; CDR3aa: CASSPNPAGVAGELFF; CDR3nt: TGTGCCAGCAGCCCCAATCCGGCAGGGGTGGCCGGGGAGCTGTTTTTT
v_gene: TRBV20-1; j_gene: TRBJ1-2; abundance: -; d_gene: -; CDR3aa: CITRKDTGYTF; CDR3nt: TGCATCACCCGTAAGGACACTGGCTACACCTTC
v_gene: TRBV9; j_gene: TRBJ1-1; abundance: few; d_gene: TRBD1; CDR3aa: CASSAGQATAEAFF; CDR3nt: TGTGCCAGCAGCGCGGGACAGGCCACGGCTGAAGCTTTCTTT
v_gene: TRBV12-3/TRBV12-4; j_gene: TRBJ2-1; abundance: once; d_gene: TRBD2; CDR3aa: CASSLGPSGGRFF; CDR3nt: TGTGCCAGCAGTTTAGGTCCTAGCGGGGGACGGTTCTTC
v_gene: TRBV7-9; j_gene: TRBJ2-5; abundance: -; d_gene: TRBD2; CDR3aa: CASSATSGSFGRETQYF; CDR3nt: TGTGCCAGCAGCGCAACTAGCGGGAGTTTCGGTAGAGAGACCCAGTACTTC
v_gene: TRBV6-5; j_gene: TRBJ1-4; abundance: -; d_gene: TRBD1; CDR3aa: CASSYAQGAGEKLFF; CDR3nt: TGTGCCAGCAGTTACGCTCAGGGGGCAGGAGAAAAACTGTTTTTT
v_gene: TRBV4-2; j_gene: TRBJ2-2; abundance: -; d_gene: TRBD2; CDR3aa: CASSQEVGLAGNTGELFF; CDR3nt: TGTGCCAGCAGCCAAGAGGTAGGACTAGCGGGGAACACCGGGGAGCTGTTTTTT
v_gene: TRBV6-5; j_gene: TRBJ1-2; abundance: once; d_gene: -; CDR3aa: CASSYRSPPGGYTF; CDR3nt: TGTGCCAGCAGTTACAGGAGCCCTCCTGGAGGCTACACCTTC
v_gene: TRBV7-9; j_gene: TRBJ1-4; abundance: -; d_gene: -; CDR3aa: CASSLQGLAEKLFF; CDR3nt: TGTGCCAGCAGCTTACAGGGTTTAGCTGAAAAACTGTTTTTT
v_gene: TRBV7-9; j_gene: TRBJ1-2; abundance: few; d_gene: TRBD1; CDR3aa: CASSTRTGDGYTF; CDR3nt: TGTGCCAGCAGCACCCGGACAGGGGATGGCTACACCTTC
v_gene: TRBV7-2; j_gene: TRBJ2-2; abundance: -; d_gene: -; CDR3aa: CASSSSGAWGGELFF; CDR3nt: TGTGCCAGCAGCTCATCAGGGGCCTGGGGCGGGGAGCTGTTTTTT